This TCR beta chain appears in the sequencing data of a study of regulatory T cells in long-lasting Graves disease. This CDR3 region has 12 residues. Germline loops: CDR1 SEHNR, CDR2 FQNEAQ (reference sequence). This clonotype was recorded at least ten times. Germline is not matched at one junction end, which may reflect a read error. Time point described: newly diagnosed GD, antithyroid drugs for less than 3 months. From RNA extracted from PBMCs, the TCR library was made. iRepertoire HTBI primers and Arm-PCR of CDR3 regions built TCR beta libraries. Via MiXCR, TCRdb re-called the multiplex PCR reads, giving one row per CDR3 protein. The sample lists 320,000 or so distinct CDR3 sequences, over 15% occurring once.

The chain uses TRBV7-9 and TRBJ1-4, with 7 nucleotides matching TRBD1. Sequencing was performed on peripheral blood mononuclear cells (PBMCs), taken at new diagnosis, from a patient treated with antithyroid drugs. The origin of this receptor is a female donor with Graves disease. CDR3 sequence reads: CASSLPGTARAF. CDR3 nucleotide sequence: TGTGCCAGCAGCTTACCCGGGACAGCTCGGGCTTTT.